This note documents a single T cell receptor beta chain sequence. Its antigen is still unknown. Germline loops: CDR1 SGHTA, CDR2 FQGTGA. The CDR3 length is 16 residues. The J segment lost 1 base and the V segment lost 5 bases, leaving 7 bases of the junction unmatched. PCR employed 60 Vbeta and 13 Jbeta primers. Sequenced by immunoSEQ multiplex PCR; TCRdb stores in-frame clones only, minus some. This sample has 200,000 or so clones, with 65% to 90% found just once. This specimen belongs to a study of cytomegalovirus exposure and HLA in healthy donors. Background on the study: Of all 400 or so donors who were genotyped, roughly 85% belonged to the Caucasian-associated ancestry cluster.

Study-wide results and limits: Most observed TCR sequences were rare, whereas some public TCRs were detected in many donors.

This receptor was obtained from a girl aged 10 to 17 in good health and CMV-seronegative. Specimen: PBMCs. The chain links TRBV7-3 to TRBJ2-1; 8 nucleotides agree with TRBD1. CDR3 in amino acids: CASSPLGTGSYNEQFF. The CDR3 DNA reads TGTGCCAGCAGCCCCCTGGGGACAGGATCCTACAATGAGCAGTTCTTC.